Listed below are T cell receptor beta chains from one sample, sequenced in a study of low-dose radiotherapy and immunotherapy resistance in tumors. In TCRdb, the reads were re-called with MiXCR into one record per CDR3 protein. Counted here are 80,000 or so distinct CDR3 sequences, roughly 17% occurring once; the ten biggest clones make up 1.3% to 1.5%. The sample consisted of PBMCs, taken after low-dose radiotherapy plus immunotherapy. The receptors shown here come from a male donor with prostate cancer. CDR3s include the opening cysteine and the closing phenylalanine or tryptophan. Fields, in order: J gene, D gene, clone size, V gene, CDR3 DNA, CDR3 protein. A D gene is named only where the DNA matches it firmly. For some rows the clone size is stated as once, few or many, or as a class when expanded; others skip it.

TRBJ2-7 | TRBD2 | many | TRBV19 | TGTGCCAGTAGTATGGTAGCGGGAGTGCTATCCTACGAGCAGTACTTC | CASSMVAGVLSYEQYF
TRBJ2-1 | NA | many | TRBV7-9 | TGTGCCAGCAGCCGAACAGCGGTGCCTGGGGGCAATGAGCAGTTCTTC | CASSRTAVPGGNEQFF
TRBJ2-2 | TRBD2 | many | TRBV5-1 | TGCGCCAGCAGCTTGGCCCTAGCGGCGAACACCGGGGAGCTGTTTTTT | CASSLALAANTGELFF
TRBJ2-5 | NA | many | TRBV20-1 | TGCAGTGCAATAAGTCCCACGATCGAGACCCAGTACTTC | CSAISPTIETQYF
TRBJ2-2 | TRBD2 | many | TRBV18 | TGTGCCAGCTCACCTTTGGGACTAGCGGGAGTGTCGGGCACCGGGGAGCTGTTTTTT | CASSPLGLAGVSGTGELFF
TRBJ2-5 | TRBD2 | many | TRBV7-8 | TGTGCCAGCAGCTTAGGCATTAGCGGGAGAGAGACCCAGTACTTC | CASSLGISGRETQYF
TRBJ2-7 | NA | NA | TRBV28 | TGTGCCGGCAGCCCCGTCGGCAGGCTCAACGAGCAGTACTTC | CAGSPVGRLNEQYF
TRBJ2-3 | NA | many | TRBV4-2 | TGTGCCAGCAGCCAGGGTACTAGCACAGATACGCAGTATTTT | CASSQGTSTDTQYF
TRBJ2-2 | NA | many | TRBV19 | TGTGCCAGTAGTTTCTGGGTCGGCACCGGGGAGCTGTTTTTT | CASSFWVGTGELFF
TRBJ2-3 | TRBD1 | many | TRBV10-3 | TGTGCCATCAGTGAGTTCCACTCGGGACAGATAAAGACAGATACGCAGTATTTT | CAISEFHSGQIKTDTQYF
TRBJ2-7 | TRBD2 | many | TRBV10-3 | TGTGCCATCAGTGAGTCGGGCGGGGGTGGCTACGAGCAGTACTTC | CAISESGGGGYEQYF
TRBJ2-2 | NA | many | TRBV20-1 | TGCAGTGCTAGAGATCGCTTCATGAACACCGGGGAGCTGTTTTTT | CSARDRFMNTGELFF
TRBJ2-3 | NA | many | TRBV28 | TGTGCCACCCCGGGGGCGGGAACCACAGATACGCAGTATTTT | CATPGAGTTDTQYF
TRBJ2-7 | TRBD1 | many | TRBV11-3 | TGTGCCAGCAGCTTAAGGGGACAGGGATACGACGAGCAGTACTTC | CASSLRGQGYDEQYF
TRBJ1-2 | TRBD1 | many | TRBV28 | TGTGCCAGCAGTACCGACCAGGGGGGCGGCTATGGCTACACCTTC | CASSTDQGGGYGYTF
TRBJ1-5 | NA | many | TRBV12-3/TRBV12-4 | TGTGCCAGCAGTCGTTTGATGGCTCAGCCCCAGCATTTT | CASSRLMAQPQHF
TRBJ2-7 | TRBD2 | many | TRBV9 | TGTGCCAGCAGCGTAGCTGGCAACCTAGCGGGAGGGCCGTACGAGCAGTACTTC | CASSVAGNLAGGPYEQYF
TRBJ1-1 | TRBD1 | many | TRBV28 | TGTGCCAGCAGCCCAGCCGGGACAGGGGGGGCGGCTTTCTTT | CASSPAGTGGAAFF
TRBJ2-7 | TRBD2 | many | TRBV6-2/TRBV6-3 | TGTGCCAGCACCTCCGGGGTCACTAAGACAGCCCTAGCGGGAACCGAGCAGTACTTC | CASTSGVTKTALAGTEQYF
TRBJ2-3 | NA | many | TRBV7-2 | TGTGCCAGCACCACGGAGGCGACCGGCACAGATACGCAGTATTTT | CASTTEATGTDTQYF
TRBJ2-5 | TRBD2 | NA | TRBV28 | TGTGCCAGCAGTATGCTAGCGGGAACTACGGGGGAGACCAAGTACTTC | CASSMLAGTTGETKYF
TRBJ2-3 | TRBD2 | many | TRBV5-1 | TGCGCCAGCAGCTTGGATAGGACTAGCGGGACGTTAGATACGCAGTATTTT | CASSLDRTSGTLDTQYF
TRBJ1-1 | NA | few | TRBV28 | TGTGCCAGCAGTTTGTCTGGGCGCACTGAAGCTTTCTTT | CASSLSGRTEAFF
TRBJ1-5 | NA | many | TRBV3-1 | TGTGCCAGCAGCCAAGGCAGGGTAGGGCAGCCCCAGCATTTT | CASSQGRVGQPQHF
TRBJ2-1 | NA | many | TRBV5-5 | TGTGCCAGCGACCCGGACCTGAGCTCCTACAATGAGCAGTTCTTC | CASDPDLSSYNEQFF
TRBJ2-2 | NA | many | TRBV3-1 | TGTGCCAGCAGCCAAGCCCCCGATAGGGGTCGCACCGGGGAGCTGTTTTTT | CASSQAPDRGRTGELFF
TRBJ2-7 | TRBD2 | NA | TRBV6-6 | TGTGCCAGCAACCGGGCTAGCGGTGGAATGAGTGAGCAGTACTTC | CASNRASGGMSEQYF
TRBJ2-1 | TRBD2 | many | TRBV5-1 | TGCGCCAGCAGTCGAGCGGGACGACGTGATGAGCAGTTCTTC | CASSRAGRRDEQFF
TRBJ2-1 | NA | many | TRBV11-3 | TGTGCCAGCAGCTTAGATCATACATCTGGAGAGCAGTTCTTC | CASSLDHTSGEQFF
TRBJ2-1 | NA | many | TRBV2 | TGTGCCAGCAGTGAAGTTGTTAGTTCGGGTAATGAGCAGTTCTTC | CASSEVVSSGNEQFF
TRBJ2-7 | NA | many | TRBV28 | TGTGCCAGCAGTTTATTATCTGGAGCGTCCGAGCAGTACTTC | CASSLLSGASEQYF
TRBJ2-1 | NA | many | TRBV29-1 | TGCAGCGTTGGGCAGGGGGGGTACAATGAGCAGTTCTTC | CSVGQGGYNEQFF
TRBJ2-5 | TRBD2 | few | TRBV10-3 | TGTGCCATCAGTGAGTTAGCGGGAGGCCAAGAGACCCAGTACTTC | CAISELAGGQETQYF
TRBJ1-4 | NA | many | TRBV19 | TGTGCCAGTAGGCCGACAGGAACTAATGAAAAACTGTTTTTT | CASRPTGTNEKLFF
TRBJ1-2 | NA | many | TRBV28 | TGTGCCAGCAGTTTAGCCATCATTTATGGCTACACCTTC | CASSLAIIYGYTF
TRBJ2-7 | NA | many | TRBV4-3 | TGTGCCAGCAGCCCCCGCCAGGGCGGCTACGAGCAGTACTTC | CASSPRQGGYEQYF
TRBJ2-3 | TRBD1 | many | TRBV9 | TGTGCCAGCAGCACCAGGGGGCTTGCAGATACGCAGTATTTT | CASSTRGLADTQYF
TRBJ2-3 | NA | NA | TRBV12-3/TRBV12-4 | TGTGCCAGCAGTTACCTTTCAGGGTCCCCTACCGATACGCAGTATTTT | CASSYLSGSPTDTQYF
TRBJ2-5 | TRBD2 | many | TRBV11-2 | TGTGCCAGCAGCTTACGTGCCCCTAGCGGGAGTACCCCAGAGACCCAGTACTTC | CASSLRAPSGSTPETQYF
TRBJ2-1 | TRBD2 | many | TRBV9 | TGTGCCAGCAGCGTAGCTTGGACTAGCACATACAATGAGCAGTTCTTC | CASSVAWTSTYNEQFF
TRBJ2-7 | TRBD2 | many | TRBV7-8 | TGTGCCAGCAGCGTCGGGACTAGCGGTAGCTACTCCTACGAGCAGTACTTC | CASSVGTSGSYSYEQYF
TRBJ2-3 | NA | many | TRBV29-1 | TGCAGCGTTGAAGTCGGCACAGATACGCAGTATTTT | CSVEVGTDTQYF
TRBJ2-7 | NA | many | TRBV29-1 | TGCAGCGCGGGGTCATCCTACGAGCAGTACTTC | CSAGSSYEQYF
TRBJ2-5 | TRBD1 | many | TRBV6-2/TRBV6-3 | TGTGCCAGCAGTTACCCACGGACAGGGGACTCCGGGACCCAGTACTTC | CASSYPRTGDSGTQYF
TRBJ2-7 | NA | many | TRBV6-5 | TGTGCCAGCAGGTACGGACAGCTCTACGAGCAGTACTTC | CASRYGQLYEQYF
TRBJ2-7 | NA | many | TRBV30 | TGTGCCTGGAGTGTCGGCTCGCCAGGGAGGAACGAGCAGTACTTC | CAWSVGSPGRNEQYF
TRBJ2-1 | TRBD2 | many | TRBV2 | TGTGCCAGCAATAGCGGGAGGGCCCCAAATGAGCAGTTCTTC | CASNSGRAPNEQFF
TRBJ2-3 | NA | many | TRBV18 | TGTGCCAGCTCAATCGCTGTGGCAGGGGTAACAGATACGCAGTATTTT | CASSIAVAGVTDTQYF
TRBJ1-5 | TRBD1 | many | TRBV20-1 | TGCAGTGCGCAGGGACAGTCCAATCAGCCCCAGCATTTT | CSAQGQSNQPQHF
TRBJ1-2 | NA | many | TRBV6-2/TRBV6-3 | TGTGCCAGCAGTTCCGACAGGTCGAATGGCTACACCTTC | CASSSDRSNGYTF
TRBJ2-1 | TRBD2 | NA | TRBV7-6 | TGTGCCAGCAGCTCCAAAAAACTAGCGGGAGAGAACAATGAGCAGTTCTTC | CASSSKKLAGENNEQFF
TRBJ2-1 | TRBD2 | NA | TRBV4-1 | TGCGCCAGCAGTCCCCGGGAGGGTGGCAATGAGCAGTTCTTC | CASSPREGGNEQFF
TRBJ2-1 | TRBD1 | few | TRBV20-1 | TGCAGTGCTTCGGGACAGGGGGTCAACAATGAGCAGTTCTTC | CSASGQGVNNEQFF
TRBJ1-2 | NA | few | TRBV5-6 | TGTGCCAGCAGCTTGACCACCCATTTCCCTTCCTATGGCTACACCTTC | CASSLTTHFPSYGYTF
TRBJ2-2 | NA | few | TRBV29-1 | TGCAGCGTTGGCCAGGGGCTTATGACCGGGGAGCTGTTTTTT | CSVGQGLMTGELFF
TRBJ1-1 | NA | many | TRBV5-4 | TGTGCCAGCAGCGTGCAGCCGAACACTGAAGCTTTCTTT | CASSVQPNTEAFF
TRBJ2-5 | NA | many | TRBV29-1 | TGCAGCGTTGTCAGGGATGGTCAGCAAGAGACCCAGTACTTC | CSVVRDGQQETQYF
TRBJ2-3 | NA | many | TRBV4-2 | TGTGCCAGCAGCCCGGGGACTGTCACAGATACGCAGTATTTT | CASSPGTVTDTQYF